This T cell receptor beta chain was identified during a study of blood T cell repertoires in COVID-19. Study summary: Samples representing acute and convalescent COVID-19 were sourced from the United States, Italy and Spain. From T cells, B-cell-depleted T cells, or PBMCs came the material, which was cDNA or gDNA.

Study processing details: Amplified reference gene primers provided the basis for estimating nucleated cell counts. The data were produced by immunoSEQ multiplex PCR, yet TCRdb's version contains in-frame clones alone and is incomplete. V, J and clone size are taken as reported in that table, and D and trimming were inferred from the DNA itself. The sample has 150,000 or so clones, around 82% seen once; the top ten hold under 15%. Trimming took off 7 bases at V and 5 bases at J, with 15 bases between the two ends. The CDR3 contains 15 residues. Germline CDR1 reads MGHDK; CDR2 reads SYGVNS. This clone was counted at least ten times.

This chain links TRBV25-1 with TRBJ1-6; possible D gene TRBD1, 6 bases. The sequence was collected from a man aged 55 to 70 with active or convalescent COVID-19. Sequenced: peripheral blood. The CDR3 here is CASTASGTNNSPLHF. CDR3 nucleotide sequence: TGTGCCAGCACCGCGTCGGGGACAAATAATTCACCCCTCCACTTT. The entire variable domain, with the rest obtained from reference TRBV25-1 and TRBJ1-6, is as follows: EADIYQTPRYLVIGTGKKITLECSQTMGHDKMYWYQQDPGMELHLIHYSYGVNSTEKGDLSSESTVSRIRTEHFPLTLESARPSHTSQYLCASTASGTNNSPLHFGNGTRLTVT.